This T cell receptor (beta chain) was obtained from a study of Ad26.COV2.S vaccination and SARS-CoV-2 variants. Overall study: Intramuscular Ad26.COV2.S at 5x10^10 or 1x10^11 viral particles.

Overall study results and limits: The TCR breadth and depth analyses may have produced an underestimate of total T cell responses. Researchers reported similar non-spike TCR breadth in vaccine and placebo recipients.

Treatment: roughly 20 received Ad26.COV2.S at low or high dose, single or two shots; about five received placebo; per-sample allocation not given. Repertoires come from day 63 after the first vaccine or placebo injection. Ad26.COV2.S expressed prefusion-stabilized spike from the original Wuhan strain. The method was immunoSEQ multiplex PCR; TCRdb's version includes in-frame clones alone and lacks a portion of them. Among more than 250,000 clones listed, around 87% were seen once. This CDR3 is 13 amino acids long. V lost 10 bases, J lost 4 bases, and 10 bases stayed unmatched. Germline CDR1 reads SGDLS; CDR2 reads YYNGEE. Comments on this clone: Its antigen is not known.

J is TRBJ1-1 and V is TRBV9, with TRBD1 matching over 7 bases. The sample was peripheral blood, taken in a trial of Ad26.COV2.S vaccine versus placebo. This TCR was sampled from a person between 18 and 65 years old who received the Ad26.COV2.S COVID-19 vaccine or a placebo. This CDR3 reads CARGGGGSTEAFF. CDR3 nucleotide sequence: TGTGCCCGCGGGGGAGGGGGCAGCACTGAAGCTTTCTTT.